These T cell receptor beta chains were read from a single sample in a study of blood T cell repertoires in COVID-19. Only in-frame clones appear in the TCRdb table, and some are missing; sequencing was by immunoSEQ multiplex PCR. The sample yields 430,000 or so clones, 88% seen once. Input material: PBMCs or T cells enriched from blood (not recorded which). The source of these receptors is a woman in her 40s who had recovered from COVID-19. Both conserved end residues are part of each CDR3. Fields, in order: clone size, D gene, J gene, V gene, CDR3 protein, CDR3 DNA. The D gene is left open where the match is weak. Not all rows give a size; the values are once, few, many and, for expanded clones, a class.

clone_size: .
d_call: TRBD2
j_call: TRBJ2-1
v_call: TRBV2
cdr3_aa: CASSAGLAGLRSYNEQFF
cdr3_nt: TGTGCCAGCAGTGCCGGACTAGCGGGGCTTCGCTCCTACAATGAGCAGTTCTTC

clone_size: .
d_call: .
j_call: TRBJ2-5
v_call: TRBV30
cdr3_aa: CAWSPPPGQLKTQYF
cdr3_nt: TGTGCCTGGAGTCCCCCGCCAGGGCAACTGAAGACCCAGTACTTC

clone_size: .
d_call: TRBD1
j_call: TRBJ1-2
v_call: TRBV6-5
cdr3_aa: CASRPGGPNYGYTF
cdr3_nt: TGTGCCAGCAGACCAGGGGGACCTAACTATGGCTACACCTTC

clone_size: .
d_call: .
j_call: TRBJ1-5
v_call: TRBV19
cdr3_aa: CATGGLGQSYQPQHF
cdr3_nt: TGTGCCACTGGGGGACTAGGACAGTCCTATCAGCCCCAGCATTTT

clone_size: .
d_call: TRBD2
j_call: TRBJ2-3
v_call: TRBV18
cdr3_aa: CASSLLAGGGTDTQYF
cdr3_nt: TGTGCCAGCTCACTTCTAGCGGGAGGGGGCACAGATACGCAGTATTTT

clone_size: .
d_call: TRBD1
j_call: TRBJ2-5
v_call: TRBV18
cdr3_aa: CASSLRPGTAEQETQYF
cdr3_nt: TGTGCCAGCTCACTTAGGCCCGGGACAGCAGAACAAGAGACCCAGTACTTC

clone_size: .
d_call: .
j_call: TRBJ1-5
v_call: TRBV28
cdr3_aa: CASSLRGPKQPQHF
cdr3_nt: TGTGCCAGCAGTTTAAGGGGCCCCAAGCAGCCCCAGCATTTT

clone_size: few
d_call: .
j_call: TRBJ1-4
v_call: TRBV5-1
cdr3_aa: CASSLVGATNEKLFF
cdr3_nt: TGCGCCAGCAGCTTGGTGGGAGCAACTAATGAAAAACTGTTTTTT

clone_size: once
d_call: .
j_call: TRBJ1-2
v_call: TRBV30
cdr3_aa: CAWSRQTGGYTF
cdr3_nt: TGTGCCTGGAGTCGGCAAACGGGTGGCTACACCTTC

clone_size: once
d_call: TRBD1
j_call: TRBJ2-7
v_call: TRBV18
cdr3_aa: CASSPAQGDLYEQYF
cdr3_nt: TGTGCCAGCTCACCGGCACAGGGGGATCTCTACGAGCAGTACTTC

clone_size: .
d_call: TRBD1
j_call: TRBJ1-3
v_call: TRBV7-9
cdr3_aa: CASSFRDRGLAGNTIYF
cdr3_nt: TGTGCCAGCAGCTTTAGGGACAGGGGGCTTGCTGGAAACACCATATATTTT

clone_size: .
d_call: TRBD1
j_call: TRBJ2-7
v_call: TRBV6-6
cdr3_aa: CASSYGDRENYEQYF
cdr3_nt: TGTGCCAGCAGTTACGGGGACAGGGAGAACTACGAGCAGTACTTC

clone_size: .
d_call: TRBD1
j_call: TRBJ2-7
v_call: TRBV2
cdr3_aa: CASRANRDRNEQYF
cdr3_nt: TGTGCCAGCAGAGCAAACCGGGACAGAAACGAGCAGTACTTC

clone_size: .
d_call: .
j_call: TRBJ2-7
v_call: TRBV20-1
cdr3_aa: CSASGNILARRGEQYF
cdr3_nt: TGCAGTGCTAGTGGGAACATCCTAGCTCGCAGAGGGGAGCAGTACTTC

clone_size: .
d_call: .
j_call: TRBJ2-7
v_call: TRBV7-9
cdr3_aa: CASSLGQALDEQYF
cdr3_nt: TGTGCCAGCAGCTTAGGACAGGCCCTCGACGAGCAGTACTTC

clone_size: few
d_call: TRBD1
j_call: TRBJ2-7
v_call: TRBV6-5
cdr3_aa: CASSYSGTGGYEQYF
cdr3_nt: TGTGCCAGCAGTTACTCCGGGACAGGGGGCTACGAGCAGTACTTC

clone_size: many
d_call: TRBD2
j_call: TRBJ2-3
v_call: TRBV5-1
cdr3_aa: CASSWVSGSGVSRTDTQYF
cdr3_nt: TGCGCCAGCAGCTGGGTTAGCGGGAGTGGGGTTTCGAGGACAGATACGCAGTATTTT

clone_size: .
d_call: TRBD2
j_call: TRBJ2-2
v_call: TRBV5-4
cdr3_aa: CASTPNGGGTWAGELFF
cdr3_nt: TGTGCCAGCACCCCAAATGGGGGGGGGACTTGGGCCGGGGAGCTGTTTTTT

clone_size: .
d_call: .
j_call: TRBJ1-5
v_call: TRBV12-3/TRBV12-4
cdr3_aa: CASSSTGEPQHF
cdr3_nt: TGTGCCAGCAGTTCAACGGGGGAGCCCCAGCATTTT

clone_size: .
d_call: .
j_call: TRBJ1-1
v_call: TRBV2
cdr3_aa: CASTEATGSEAFF
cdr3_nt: TGTGCCAGCACCGAGGCCACAGGGAGTGAAGCTTTCTTT

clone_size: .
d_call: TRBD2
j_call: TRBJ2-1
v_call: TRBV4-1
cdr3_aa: CASSQSSRAGAPYNEQFF
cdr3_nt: TGCGCCAGCAGCCAGAGCTCCCGAGCGGGAGCACCCTACAATGAGCAGTTCTTC

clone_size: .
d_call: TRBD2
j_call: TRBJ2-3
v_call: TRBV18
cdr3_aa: CASSPTGTSGRDSTDTQYF
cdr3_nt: TGTGCCAGCTCACCAACCGGGACTAGCGGGAGGGATAGCACAGATACGCAGTATTTT

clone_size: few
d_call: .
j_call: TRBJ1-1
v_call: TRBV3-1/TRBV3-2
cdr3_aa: CASWDNMNTEAFF
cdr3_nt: TGTGCCAGCTGGGACAACATGAACACTGAAGCTTTCTTT

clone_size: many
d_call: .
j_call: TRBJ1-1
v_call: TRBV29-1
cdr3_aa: CSVVRATNTEAFF
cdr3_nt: TGCAGCGTTGTCAGGGCCACGAACACTGAAGCTTTCTTT

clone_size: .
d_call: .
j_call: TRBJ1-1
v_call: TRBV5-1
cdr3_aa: CASSPGGLNTEAFF
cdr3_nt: TGCGCCAGCAGCCCGGGAGGGTTGAACACTGAAGCTTTCTTT

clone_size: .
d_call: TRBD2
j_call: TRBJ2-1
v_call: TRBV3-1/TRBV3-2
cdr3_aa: CASSQEFSGTREYNEQFF
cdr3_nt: TGTGCCAGCAGCCAAGAATTTAGTGGGACTAGGGAATACAATGAGCAGTTCTTC

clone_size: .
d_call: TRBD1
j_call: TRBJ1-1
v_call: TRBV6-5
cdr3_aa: CASTSGQGLNTEAFF
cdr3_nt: TGTGCCAGCACCTCGGGACAGGGGCTGAACACTGAAGCTTTCTTT

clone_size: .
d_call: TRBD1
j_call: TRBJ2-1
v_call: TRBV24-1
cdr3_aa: CATSDTTIWTGSGDEQFF
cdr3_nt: TGTGCCACCAGTGACACTACCATATGGACAGGTTCGGGCGATGAGCAGTTCTTC

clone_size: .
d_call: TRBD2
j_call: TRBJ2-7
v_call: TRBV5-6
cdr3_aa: CASSFLAGGLNEQYF
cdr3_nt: TGTGCCAGCAGCTTCTTAGCGGGAGGGCTAAACGAGCAGTACTTC

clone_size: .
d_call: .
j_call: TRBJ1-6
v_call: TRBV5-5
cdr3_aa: CASSLGGGNSPLHF
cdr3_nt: TGTGCCAGCAGCTTGGGTGGCGGTAATTCACCCCTCCACTTT

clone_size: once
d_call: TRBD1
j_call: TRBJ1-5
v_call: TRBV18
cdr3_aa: CASSPSGGNQPQHF
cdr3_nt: TGTGCCAGCTCACCGTCAGGGGGGAATCAGCCCCAGCATTTT

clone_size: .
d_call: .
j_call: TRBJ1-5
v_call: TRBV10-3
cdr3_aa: CAIRTRINQPQHF
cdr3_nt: TGTGCCATCAGGACAAGAATCAATCAGCCCCAGCATTTT

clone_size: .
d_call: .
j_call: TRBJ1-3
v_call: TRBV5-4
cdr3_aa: CASSLATEGNTIYF
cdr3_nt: TGTGCCAGCAGCTTGGCGACAGAGGGAAACACCATATATTTT

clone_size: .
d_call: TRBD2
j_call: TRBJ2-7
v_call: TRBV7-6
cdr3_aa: CASSSSGRLDEQYF
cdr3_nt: TGTGCCAGCAGCTCGAGCGGGAGGTTGGACGAGCAGTACTTC

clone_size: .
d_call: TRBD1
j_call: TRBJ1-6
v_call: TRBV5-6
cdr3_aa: CASSPIRGRISPLHF
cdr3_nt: TGTGCCAGCAGCCCGATCAGGGGGAGGATTTCACCCCTCCACTTT

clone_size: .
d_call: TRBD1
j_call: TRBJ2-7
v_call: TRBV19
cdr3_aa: CASSTGLDRAYEQYF
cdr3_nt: TGTGCCAGTAGTACCGGCCTTGACAGGGCCTACGAGCAGTACTTC

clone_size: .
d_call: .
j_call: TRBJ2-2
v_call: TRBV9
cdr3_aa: CASSPRGQNTGELFF
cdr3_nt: TGTGCCAGCAGCCCTAGGGGACAGAACACCGGGGAGCTGTTTTTT

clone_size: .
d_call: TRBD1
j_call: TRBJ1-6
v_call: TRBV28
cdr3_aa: CASSRSATGEYSPLHF
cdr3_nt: TGTGCCAGCAGTCGATCTGCGACAGGGGAATACTCACCCCTCCACTTT

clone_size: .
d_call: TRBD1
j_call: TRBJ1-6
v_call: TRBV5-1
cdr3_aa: CASSLVLTGSSPLHF
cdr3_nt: TGCGCCAGCAGCTTGGTTTTGACAGGGTCTTCACCCCTCCACTTT

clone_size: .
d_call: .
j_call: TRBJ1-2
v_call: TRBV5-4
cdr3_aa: CASSLETVNYGYTF
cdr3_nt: TGTGCCAGCAGCTTAGAAACGGTTAACTATGGCTACACCTTC

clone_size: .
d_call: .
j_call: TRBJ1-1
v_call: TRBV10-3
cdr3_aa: CATAMNTEAFF
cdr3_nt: TGTGCCACCGCGATGAACACTGAAGCTTTCTTT

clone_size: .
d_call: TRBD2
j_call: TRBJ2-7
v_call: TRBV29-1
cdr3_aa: CSVGLAGGPSTYEQYF
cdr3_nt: TGCAGCGTCGGACTAGCGGGAGGACCTTCGACCTACGAGCAGTACTTC

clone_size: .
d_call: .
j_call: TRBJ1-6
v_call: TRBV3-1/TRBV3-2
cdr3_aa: CASSQDLPSTGSYNSPLHF
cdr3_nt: TGTGCCAGCAGCCAAGATCTCCCGTCCACCGGGTCCTATAATTCACCCCTCCACTTT

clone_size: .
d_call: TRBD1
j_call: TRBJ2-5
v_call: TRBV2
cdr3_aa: CASRGQGKETQYF
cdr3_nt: TGTGCCAGCAGAGGACAGGGGAAAGAGACCCAGTACTTC

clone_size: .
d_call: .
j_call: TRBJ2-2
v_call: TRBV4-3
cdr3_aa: CASSQSGVNTGELFF
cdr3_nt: TGCGCCAGCAGCCAATCGGGAGTCAACACCGGGGAGCTGTTTTTT

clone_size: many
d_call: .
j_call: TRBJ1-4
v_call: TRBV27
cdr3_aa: CASSLVQGTEKLFF
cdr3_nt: TGTGCCAGCAGTTTAGTCCAGGGGACGGAAAAACTGTTTTTT

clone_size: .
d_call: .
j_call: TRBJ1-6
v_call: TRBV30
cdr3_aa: CAWRLTRESSYNSPLHF
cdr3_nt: TGTGCCTGGAGATTAACCCGAGAGAGCTCCTATAATTCACCCCTCCACTTT